These 13 T cell receptor beta chains share one sample of origin, sequenced in a study of shared clonotypes between healthy human individuals. Produced via immunoSEQ multiplex PCR; TCRdb's table is partial and in-frame only. The repertoire includes roughly 510,000 clones, 60% to 80% of them detected once, and approximately 12% sits in the top ten. Sequenced material: PBMCs. These receptors were collected from a woman in her 40s in good health. Some clones in this sample may be carry-over from other donors' samples.

The V call is TRBV19, the J call TRBJ2-5; 7 positions agree with TRBD1. Germline assignment: CDR1 LNHDA and CDR2 SQIVND (reference sequence). Trimming at V came to 3 bases and at J to 4 bases, leaving 11 bases not matched to a gene. This CDR3 is 16 amino acids long. CDR3 in DNA: TGTGCCAGTAGTATTTTCCCGAGGGGGCGCGTAGAGACCCAGTACTTC. This translates into CASSIFPRGRVETQYF.

The V and J genes are TRBV19 and TRBJ2-2, with 9 bases fitting TRBD2. The ends lost 3 bases at V and 4 bases at J; junction bases unmatched: 9. CDR3 size: 17 residues. Germline V CDR1 and CDR2: LNHDA, SQIVND (reference sequence). Here the CDR3 reads CASSMTSGRFGTGELFF. CDR3 bases: TGTGCCAGTAGTATGACTAGCGGTAGATTTGGCACCGGGGAGCTGTTTTTT.

The V call is TRBV30, the J call TRBJ2-5; D may be TRBD2 (6 bases). Per the germline V gene, CDR1 is GTSNPN and CDR2 is SVGIG (reference sequence). This CDR3 region has 15 residues. The V gene lost 3 bases and the J gene lost 3 bases, with 17 bases spanning the gap. CDR3 protein: CAWRVLYWGEETQYF. The CDR3 DNA is TGTGCCTGGAGAGTTCTTTATTGGGGGGAAGAGACCCAGTACTTC.

This sequence joins TRBV7-9 and TRBJ2-1; perhaps D is TRBD1 or TRBD2 (6 bases each). Trimming took 6 bases from V and 6 from J, leaving 21 bases between them. The V gene's germline CDR1 is SEHNR and CDR2 FQNEAQ (reference sequence). This CDR3 spans 16 amino acids. CDR3 loop: CASRSRDTRNRNEQFF. As DNA, the CDR3 is TGTGCCAGCAGGTCGCGGGACACCCGAAATCGCAATGAGCAGTTCTTC. Looking up the rest from reference TRBV7-9 and TRBJ2-1 gives the full variable domain: DTGVSQNPRHKITKRGQNVTFRCDPISEHNRLYWYRQTLGQGPEFLTYFQNEAQLEKSRLLSDRFSAERPKGSFSTLEIQRTEQGDSAMYLCASRSRDTRNRNEQFFGPGTRLTVL.

The chain has TRBV5-1 and TRBJ1-2; 9 bases map to TRBD1. The CDR3 length is 16 residues. Losses at the gene ends were 5 bases for V and 8 bases for J; bases not matched to a gene: 16. Germline V CDR1 and CDR2: SGHRS, YFSETQ. The CDR3 DNA is TGCGCCAGCAGTTCTGATCTCGGGACAGGGTTTTGGGGCTACACCTTC. Its protein is CASSSDLGTGFWGYTF.

The genes are TRBV7-9 and TRBJ2-2; the D gene is possibly TRBD1 (5 bases). Trimming removed 9 bases at V and 3 bases at J, with 5 bases between. Germline CDR1 and CDR2: SEHNR and FQNEAQ (reference sequence). The CDR3 spans 11 residues. The DNA for the CDR3 is TGTGCCAGAGGGGACACCGGGGAGCTGTTTTTT. This translates into CARGDTGELFF.

This sequence joins TRBV27 and TRBJ1-4; 7 nucleotides align to TRBD1. The length of the CDR3 is 15 residues. Unmatched junction bases numbered 4, after V lost 4 bases and J lost 2 bases. CDR1 and CDR2 (germline): MNHEY, SMNVEV (reference sequence). The chain's CDR3 is CASSWQGETNEKLFF. In nucleotides, the CDR3 is TGTGCCAGCAGTTGGCAGGGGGAGACTAATGAAAAACTGTTTTTT. The variable domain in full, with the rest retrieved from reference TRBV27 and TRBJ1-4, is EAQVTQNPRYLITVTGKKLTVTCSQNMNHEYMSWYRQDPGLGLRQIYYSMNVEVTDKGDVPEGYKVSRKEKRNFPLILESPSPNQTSLYFCASSWQGETNEKLFFGSGTQLSVL.

The chain recombines TRBV19 with TRBJ2-1; weak D call: TRBD2 (5 bases). Germline-derived CDR1 and CDR2 are LNHDA and SQIVND (reference sequence). The CDR3 runs to 15 residues. Between the trimmed V and J ends, which lost 5 bases and 6 bases, there was a span of 17 bases. DNA for the CDR3: TGTGCCAGTAGTTGGAAGGGAGCCCGAGCCAATGAGCAGTTCTTC. Its protein is CASSWKGARANEQFF.

Ten or more counts support this clone. The sample has other DNA sequences that encode this CDR3 too. This chain joins TRBV2 and TRBJ1-2; D call uncertain. The germline gives CDR1 SNHLY, CDR2 FYNNEI. This CDR3 has 13 amino acids. V lost 2 bases to trimming and J lost 8 bases, with 12 bases between them. The CDR3 DNA is TGTGCCAGCAGTGAAACCGTCGATTGGGGCTACACCTTC. This codes for CASSETVDWGYTF.

The chain couples TRBV5-6 to TRBJ2-3, with 8 bases fitting TRBD2. Germline V gene lookup returns CDR1 SGHDT and CDR2 YYEEEE. The length of the CDR3 is 18 residues. V trimming: 2 bases; J trimming: 2 bases; junction bases outside the gene matches: 13. The CDR3 coding sequence is TGTGCCAGCAGCTTCGTACTAGCGGTGGGGCTCAACACAGATACGCAGTATTTT. Translating gives CASSFVLAVGLNTDTQYF.

The rearrangement uses TRBV7-9 and TRBJ2-3; 8 bases line up with TRBD2. CDR3 length: 15 residues. Trimming removed 5 bases from V and 4 bases from J; junction bases left unmatched: 8. CDR1 is SEHNR and CDR2 is FQNEAQ in the germline V gene (reference sequence). In nucleotides, the CDR3 is TGTGCCAGCAGCCCCGGGGGGGTTTATGCAGATACGCAGTATTTT. It yields the protein CASSPGGVYADTQYF. Filled out from reference TRBV7-9 and TRBJ2-3, the complete variable domain reads DTGVSQNPRHKITKRGQNVTFRCDPISEHNRLYWYRQTLGQGPEFLTYFQNEAQLEKSRLLSDRFSAERPKGSFSTLEIQRTEQGDSAMYLCASSPGGVYADTQYFGPGTRLTVL.

The genes are TRBV27 and TRBJ2-1; the match to TRBD2 covers 8 bases. This CDR3 region has 15 residues. Per germline, CDR1 MNHEY and CDR2 SMNVEV (reference sequence). V shed 6 bases and J 3 bases; nucleotides not matched to a gene: 7. The CDR3 nucleotides are TGTGCCAGCAGCCTAACTAGCGGAAGCTACAATGAGCAGTTCTTC. Translated: CASSLTSGSYNEQFF.

The CDR3 nucleotides are TGTGCCACCAGCAGAGAAGTTGTAGGCCGCTCTGGGGCCAACGTCCTGACTTTC. Translation gives CATSREVVGRSGANVLTF. The chain uses TRBV15 and TRBJ2-6; D is uncertain. Germline V gene sequence: CDR1 LNHNV, CDR2 YYDKDF (reference sequence). V was clipped by 0 bases and J by 0 bases, with 12 bases between them. The length of the CDR3 is 18 residues.